The 5 T cell receptor beta chains below come from one sample, sequenced in a study of OX40 agonist ivuxolimab in advanced cancers. TCRdb keeps only in-frame clones here, not all; method: immunoSEQ multiplex PCR. The sample has 100,000 or so clones; less than 95% are singletons. The sequencing here drew on CD4+ or CD8+ T cells sorted from blood, taken in a trial of the OX40 agonist ivuxolimab. These receptor sequences come from an adult with an advanced solid tumor such as melanoma, head and neck, liver or kidney cancer.

This chain connects TRBV28 to TRBJ1-2, with 12 bases identical to TRBD1. Trimming removed 5 bases from V and 2 bases from J; junction bases left unmatched: 9. CDR1 MDHEN and CDR2 SYDVKM come from the germline V gene. CDR3 length: 17 amino acids. The CDR3: CASSRPGTGGRNYGYTF. CDR3 nucleotides: TGTGCCAGCAGTCGTCCCGGGACAGGGGGCAGGAACTATGGCTACACCTTC.

In the case of this clone: Other DNA variants within this sample encode the same CDR3. The V and J genes are TRBV5-1 and TRBJ2-1; perhaps TRBD2 as D (5 bases). CDR1 is SGHRS, CDR2 YFSETQ, per germline. CDR3 length: 13 amino acids. Trimming removed 2 bases from V and 4 bases from J, with 7 bases in between. CDR3 bases: TGCGCCAGCAGCTTTACTAGTTACAATGAGCAGTTCTTC. It encodes CASSFTSYNEQFF.

The gene calls are TRBV28 and TRBJ2-7; a possible D gene is TRBD2 (5 bases). Deletions cut 6 bases from V and 0 bases from J, with 12 bases between. CDR1 and CDR2 (germline): MDHEN, SYDVKM. The CDR3 totals 14 residues. DNA of the CDR3: TGTGCCAGCAGGCCTGCCGGGGACTCCTACGAGCAGTACTTC. Its protein product is CASRPAGDSYEQYF.

The chain uses TRBV19 and TRBJ2-7; the D call may be TRBD1 or TRBD2 (5 bases each). The CDR3 length is 13 residues. With 4 bases removed from V and 6 bases from J, the gap between germline ends came to 13 bases. The V gene's germline CDR1 is LNHDA and CDR2 SQIVND (reference sequence). DNA for the CDR3: TGTGCCAGTAGTACAGGGATTCGGGGCGAGCAGTACTTC. Translation: CASSTGIRGEQYF.

J is TRBJ2-3 and V is TRBV18; TRBD1 matches at 7 bases. Germline V gene sequence: CDR1 KGHSH, CDR2 LQKENI. The CDR3 runs to 16 residues. The V gene end was trimmed by 5 bases and the J gene end by 1 base; junction bases not matched to a gene: 9. The CDR3 DNA is TGTGCCAGCTCAACCCAAGGACAGGTTGGCACAGATACGCAGTATTTT. As protein: CASSTQGQVGTDTQYF.